Below, 12 T cell receptor beta chains from the same sample are listed, as sequenced in a study of OX40 agonist ivuxolimab in advanced cancers. TCRdb's table, derived via immunoSEQ multiplex PCR, lists solely in-frame clones and lacks some. Among approximately 70,000 clones, around 86% were seen once, and the ten largest hold 2.8%. The material sequenced was CD4+ or CD8+ T cells sorted from blood, taken in a trial of the OX40 agonist ivuxolimab. These receptors were collected from an adult with an advanced solid tumor such as melanoma, head and neck, liver or kidney cancer.

The V and J genes are TRBV5-1 and TRBJ2-1; a weak D match, TRBD2 (6 bases). This CDR3 spans 14 amino acids. Germline V gives CDR1 SGHRS, CDR2 YFSETQ. The V end lost 4 bases, the J end lost 3 bases, and 11 bases lay between the germline ends. CDR3 loop: CASSPGDIYNEQFF. CDR3 nucleotides: TGCGCCAGCAGCCCGGGAGACATCTACAATGAGCAGTTCTTC.

The chain recombines TRBV19 with TRBJ2-2; no reliable D call. CDR1 LNHDA and CDR2 SQIVND come from the germline V gene (reference sequence). There are 14 residues in the CDR3. V was shortened by 3 bases and J by 1 base, with 6 bases between the two germline ends. This chain's CDR3 is CASSINRNTGELFF. CDR3 DNA: TGTGCCAGTAGTATTAACAGGAACACCGGGGAGCTGTTTTTT.

The genes are TRBV4-2 and TRBJ2-2; 10 nucleotides match TRBD2. This CDR3 is 17 amino acids long. Germline loops: CDR1 LGHNA, CDR2 YNFKEQ. J gave up 0 bases and V 1 base, and 2 bases lay outside the gene matches. CDR3 loop: CASSQVSGGSNTGELFF. The CDR3 DNA reads TGTGCCAGCAGCCAAGTTAGCGGGGGGTCGAACACCGGGGAGCTGTTTTTT.

This rearrangement joins TRBV7-2 to TRBJ1-1; 9 bases agree with TRBD1. Germline assignment: CDR1 SGHTA and CDR2 FQGNSA. V was clipped by 2 bases and J by 6 bases; unmatched bases: 7. The CDR3 contains 15 residues. As DNA, the CDR3 is TGTGCCAGCAGCTTAACAGGGGGCCCCTTCGCTGAAGCTTTCTTT. It encodes CASSLTGGPFAEAFF.

By sample fraction, this clone is medium-sized (0.01 to 0.1%). As DNA, the CDR3 is TGTGCCAGCAGCTCCCGGGAGGTGCTGCGGGAAAAACTGTTTTTT. It codes for CASSSREVLREKLFF. The rearrangement joins TRBV5-6 to TRBJ1-4; D remains ambiguous. CDR1 and CDR2 (germline): SGHDT, YYEEEE. The CDR3 runs to 15 residues. V was trimmed by 3 bases and J by 8 bases, leaving 17 bases between them.

The J gene is TRBJ1-5, the V gene TRBV6-5; TRBD1 agrees at 7 bases. The V gene end was trimmed by 6 bases and the J gene end by 0 bases; junction bases not matched to a gene: 5. The CDR3 is made up of 15 amino acids. Looked up from germline, CDR1 is MNHEY and CDR2 is SVGAGI. The CDR3 coding sequence is TGTGCCAGCAGGCGGGGACAGAATAGCAATCAGCCCCAGCATTTT. It is translated as CASRRGQNSNQPQHF.

The V call is TRBV11-3, the J call TRBJ2-7; D is undetermined. CDR1 SGHNT and CDR2 YENEEA come from the germline V gene. The CDR3 is 12 amino acids. V shed 4 bases and J shed 3 bases, with 7 bases lying between them. CDR3 region: CASSWTRYEQYF. For the CDR3, the DNA is TGTGCCAGCAGCTGGACCCGCTACGAGCAGTACTTC.

The chain joins TRBV28 to TRBJ1-2; 10 bases line up with TRBD1. This CDR3 contains 17 residues. The germline V gene has CDR1 MDHEN and CDR2 SYDVKM. The trim removed 4 bases at V and 0 bases at J, leaving 8 bases unmatched. The CDR3 region is CASSSPDRGLANYGYTF. Written as DNA, the CDR3 is TGTGCCAGCAGTTCTCCGGACAGGGGGTTAGCTAACTATGGCTACACCTTC.

The CDR3 DNA sequence: TGTGCCAGCGGGGGACAGCATAGCAATCAGCCCCAGCATTTT. Amino acids: CASGGQHSNQPQHF. The V and J genes are TRBV6-6 and TRBJ1-5; TRBD1 aligns across 7 bases. The V gene end was trimmed by 8 bases and the J gene end by 0 bases; junction bases not matched to a gene: 4. The CDR3 is 14 residues long. Germline lookup yields CDR1 MNHNY and CDR2 SVGAGI (reference sequence).

The chain employs TRBV30 and TRBJ2-1, with unresolved D. The CDR3 is 13 residues long. Germline V lookup: CDR1 GTSNPN, CDR2 SVGIG (reference sequence). V lost 0 bases to trimming and J lost 8 bases, with 11 bases between them. For the CDR3, the DNA is TGTGCCTGGAGTGTACTAACTTACGATGAGCAGTTCTTC. It yields the protein CAWSVLTYDEQFF.

This chain joins TRBV5-4 and TRBJ1-6, with 9 bases identical to TRBD1. The V and J ends lost 0 bases and 10 bases, in that order; junction bases with no gene match: 11. Germline assignment: CDR1 SGHNT and CDR2 YYREEE (reference sequence). The CDR3 totals 17 residues. CDR3 loop: CASSLEYGTGTRSPLHF. In DNA, the CDR3 is TGTGCCAGCAGCTTGGAATACGGGACAGGGACCAGGTCACCCCTCCACTTT.

This clone was recorded once. This CDR3 reads CASSPAITSNTGELFF. CDR3 bases: TGTGCCAGCTCACCTGCCATCACCTCGAACACCGGGGAGCTGTTTTTT. The chain combines TRBV18 with TRBJ2-2; D not resolved. This CDR3 has 16 residues. The ends were cut back, 3 bases at V and 0 bases at J, with 11 bases in the middle. The germline CDR1 and CDR2 sequences are KGHSH and LQKENI.